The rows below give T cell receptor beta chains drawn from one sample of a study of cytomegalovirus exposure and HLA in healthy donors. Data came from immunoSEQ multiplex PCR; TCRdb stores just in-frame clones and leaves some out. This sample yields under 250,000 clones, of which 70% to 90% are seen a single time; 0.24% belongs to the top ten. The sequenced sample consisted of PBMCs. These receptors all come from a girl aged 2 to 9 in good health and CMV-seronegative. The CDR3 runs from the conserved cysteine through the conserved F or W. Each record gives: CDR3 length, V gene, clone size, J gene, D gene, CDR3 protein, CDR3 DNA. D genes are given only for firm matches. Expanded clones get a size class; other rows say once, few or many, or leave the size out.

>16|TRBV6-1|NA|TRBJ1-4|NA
CASSEGSGMANEKLFF
TGTGCCAGCAGTGAAGGGTCGGGTATGGCTAATGAAAAACTGTTTTTT
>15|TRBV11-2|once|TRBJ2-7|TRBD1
CASTFLRGRENEQYF
TGTGCCAGCACCTTTCTCAGGGGGCGGGAAAACGAGCAGTACTTC
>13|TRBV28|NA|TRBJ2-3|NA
CASRGSGTDTQYF
TGTGCCAGCAGGGGCTCGGGCACAGATACGCAGTATTTT
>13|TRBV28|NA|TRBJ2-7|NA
CASRLTGSYEQYF
TGTGCCAGCAGGCTGACAGGTTCCTACGAGCAGTACTTC
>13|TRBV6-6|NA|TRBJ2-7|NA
CASGYGQTYEQYF
TGTGCCAGCGGCTACGGACAGACCTACGAGCAGTACTTC
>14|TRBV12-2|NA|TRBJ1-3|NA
CASRPGLEGNTIYF
TGTGCAAGTCGCCCGGGGTTAGAAGGAAACACCATATATTTT
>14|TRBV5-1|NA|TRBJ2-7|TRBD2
CASTTGTISYEQYF
TGCGCCAGCACAACCGGGACTATCTCCTACGAGCAGTACTTC
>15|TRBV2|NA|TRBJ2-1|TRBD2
CASVSSGISYNEQFF
TGTGCCAGCGTTTCTAGCGGTATCTCCTACAATGAGCAGTTCTTC
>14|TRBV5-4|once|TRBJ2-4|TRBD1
CASSLGQGLNIQYF
TGTGCCAGCAGCTTGGGACAGGGCTTAAACATTCAGTACTTC
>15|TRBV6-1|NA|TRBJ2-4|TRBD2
CASSGRGTAKNIQYF
TGTGCCAGCAGTGGGCGGGGGACGGCAAAAAACATTCAGTACTTC
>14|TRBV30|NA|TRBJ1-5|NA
CAWSLSDSNQPQHF
TGTGCCTGGAGTCTTTCAGATAGCAATCAGCCCCAGCATTTT
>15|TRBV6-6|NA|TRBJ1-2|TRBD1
CASSSPDRGEGGYTF
TGTGCCAGCAGTTCCCCCGACAGGGGAGAAGGGGGCTACACCTTC
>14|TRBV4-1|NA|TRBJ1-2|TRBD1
CASRLPGQEYGYTF
TGCGCCAGCAGATTACCGGGACAGGAATATGGCTACACCTTC
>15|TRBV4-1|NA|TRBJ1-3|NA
CASSQDPGSGNTIYF
TGCGCCAGCAGCCAAGATCCGGGTTCTGGAAACACCATATATTTT
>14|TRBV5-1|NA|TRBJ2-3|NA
CASTRATYTDTQYF
TGCGCCAGCACGAGGGCAACTTACACAGATACGCAGTATTTT
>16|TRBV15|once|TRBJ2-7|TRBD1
CATSRQQGIYSYEQYF
TGTGCCACCAGCAGACAACAGGGGATTTACTCCTACGAGCAGTACTTC
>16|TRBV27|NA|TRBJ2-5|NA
CASSFAPNRDQETQYF
TGTGCCAGCAGTTTCGCCCCAAACCGGGATCAAGAGACCCAGTACTTC
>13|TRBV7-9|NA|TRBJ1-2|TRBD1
CASSATGVDGYTF
TGTGCCAGCAGCGCTACAGGGGTGGATGGCTACACCTTC
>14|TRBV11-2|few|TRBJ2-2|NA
CASSLVGRVGELFF
TGTGCCAGCAGCTTAGTGGGGCGAGTCGGGGAGCTGTTTTTT
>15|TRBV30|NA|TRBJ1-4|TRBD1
CAWSGIDRGREKLFF
TGTGCCTGGAGTGGAATAGACAGGGGACGCGAAAAACTGTTTTTT
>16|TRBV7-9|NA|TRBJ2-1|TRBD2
CASSLTNSGRTNEQFF
TGTGCCAGCAGCTTAACTAACAGCGGGAGGACCAATGAGCAGTTCTTC
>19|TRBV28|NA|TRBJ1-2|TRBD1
CASSPPPGTGGEWHYGYTF
TGTGCCAGCAGTCCCCCCCCCGGGACAGGGGGCGAATGGCACTATGGCTACACCTTC
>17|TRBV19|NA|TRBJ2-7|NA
CASSISPDSTRGGEQYF
TGTGCCAGTAGTATATCCCCGGACAGCACCCGAGGGGGTGAGCAGTACTTC
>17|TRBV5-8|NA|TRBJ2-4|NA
CASSLARSALAKNIQYF
TGTGCCAGCAGCTTGGCCCGGTCCGCCCTAGCCAAAAACATTCAGTACTTC
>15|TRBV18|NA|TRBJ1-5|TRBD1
CASSPGQDFNQPQHF
TGTGCCAGCTCACCCGGACAGGATTTCAATCAGCCCCAGCATTTT
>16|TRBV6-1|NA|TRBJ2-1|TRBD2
CASSEQWLAGSNEQFF
TGTGCCAGCAGTGAACAGTGGCTAGCGGGTTCCAATGAGCAGTTCTTC
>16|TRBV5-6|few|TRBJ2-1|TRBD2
CASSLARAGGLDEQFF
TGTGCCAGCAGCTTGGCCCGAGCGGGGGGTTTGGATGAGCAGTTCTTC
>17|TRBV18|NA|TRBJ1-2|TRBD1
CASSPVPGQGFIYGYTF
TGTGCCAGCTCACCCGTTCCGGGACAGGGGTTTATCTATGGCTACACCTTC
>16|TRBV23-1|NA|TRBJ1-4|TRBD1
CASSRSTGVGDEKLFF
TGCGCCAGCAGTCGCTCAACAGGGGTGGGGGATGAAAAACTGTTTTTT
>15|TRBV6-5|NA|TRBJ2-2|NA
CASSFHRVGTGELFF
TGTGCCAGCAGTTTTCACAGGGTCGGCACCGGGGAGCTGTTTTTT
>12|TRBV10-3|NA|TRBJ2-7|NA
CAISESGDEQYF
TGTGCCATCAGTGAGTCAGGGGACGAGCAGTACTTC
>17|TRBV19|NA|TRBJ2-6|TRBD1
CASTSRDSFSGANVLTF
TGTGCCAGTACAAGCCGGGACAGCTTCTCTGGGGCCAACGTCCTGACTTTC
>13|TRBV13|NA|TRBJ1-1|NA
CASSFRERSEAFF
TGTGCCAGCAGCTTTAGGGAGAGGAGTGAAGCTTTCTTT
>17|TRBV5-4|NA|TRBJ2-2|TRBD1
CASSSYPGQGVTGELFF
TGTGCCAGCAGCTCATATCCGGGACAGGGGGTAACCGGGGAGCTGTTTTTT
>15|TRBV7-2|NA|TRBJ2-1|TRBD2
CASSSGLATKGGKFF
TGTGCCAGCAGCTCGGGACTAGCGACTAAGGGTGGAAAGTTCTTC
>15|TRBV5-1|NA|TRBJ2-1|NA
CASSLAPESYNEQFF
TGCGCCAGCAGCTTGGCCCCCGAGTCCTACAATGAGCAGTTCTTC
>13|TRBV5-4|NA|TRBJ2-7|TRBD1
CASSLVDRGRVYF
TGTGCCAGCAGCTTGGTAGACAGGGGGCGGGTGTACTTC
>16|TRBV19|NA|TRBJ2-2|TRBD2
CASGRGGLAGNGELFF
TGTGCCAGTGGTCGGGGGGGACTAGCGGGAAACGGGGAGCTGTTTTTT
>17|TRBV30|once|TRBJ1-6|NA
CAWSASQVGSYNSPLHF
TGTGCCTGGAGTGCCTCCCAGGTAGGCTCCTATAATTCACCCCTCCACTTT
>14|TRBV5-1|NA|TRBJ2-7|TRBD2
CASSLLAASYEQYF
TGCGCCAGCAGCTTACTAGCGGCCTCCTACGAGCAGTACTTC
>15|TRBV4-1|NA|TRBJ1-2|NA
CASSQEGGRYYGYTF
TGCGCCAGCAGCCAAGAGGGGGGACGGTACTATGGCTACACCTTC
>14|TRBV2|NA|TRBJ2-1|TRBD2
CASTPTSGLNEQFF
TGTGCCAGCACCCCTACTAGCGGCCTCAATGAGCAGTTCTTC
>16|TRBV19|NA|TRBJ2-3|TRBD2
CASSMLAGGFTDTQYF
TGTGCCAGTAGTATGCTAGCGGGGGGGTTCACAGATACGCAGTATTTT
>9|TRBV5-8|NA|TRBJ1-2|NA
CASSPRVNF
TGTGCCAGCAGCCCCCGGGTGAACTTC
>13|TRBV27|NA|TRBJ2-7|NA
CASSPITTDEQYF
TGTGCCAGCAGTCCTATAACGACAGACGAGCAGTACTTC
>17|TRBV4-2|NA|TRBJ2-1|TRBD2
CASSLDRLAGGRDEQFF
TGTGCCAGCAGCCTTGACAGACTAGCGGGAGGGAGGGATGAGCAGTTCTTC
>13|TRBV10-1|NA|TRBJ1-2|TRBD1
CASSVDRARGYTF
TGCGCCAGCAGCGTTGACAGGGCCCGTGGCTACACCTTC
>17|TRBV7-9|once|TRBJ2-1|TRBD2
CAVLGQVGGTSVPRVVF
TGTGCCGTCCTGGGGCAGGTCGGGGGGACTAGTGTTCCTAGGGTAGTCTTC
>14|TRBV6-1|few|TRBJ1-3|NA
CASSSGDSGNTIYF
NA
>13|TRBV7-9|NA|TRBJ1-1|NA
CASSLQGPTEAFF
TGTGCCAGCAGCCTGCAGGGCCCCACTGAAGCTTTCTTT
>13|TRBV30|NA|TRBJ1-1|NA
CAWSVTPGTEAFF
TGTGCCTGGAGTGTAACGCCGGGCACTGAAGCTTTCTTT
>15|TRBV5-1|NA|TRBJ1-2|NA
CASSFAGVTNYGYTF
TGCGCCAGCAGCTTCGCAGGGGTAACTAACTATGGCTACACCTTC